What follows are 24 T cell receptor beta chains derived from one specimen sequenced in a study of blood T cell repertoires in COVID-19. The method was immunoSEQ multiplex PCR; TCRdb's version includes in-frame clones alone and lacks a portion of them. In the table there are about 310,000 clones, 87% of which are singletons. Sample: peripheral blood. The origin of the receptors is a man between 18 and 29 years old with active or convalescent COVID-19.

This clone was picked up a small number of times. The chain uses TRBV29-1 and TRBJ2-1, with a possible D match to TRBD2 (6 bases). The CDR3 length is 12 residues. Germline assignment: CDR1 SQVTM and CDR2 ANQGSEA. The V end lost 2 bases, the J end lost 6 bases, and 8 bases lay between the germline ends. The CDR3: CSVETEGNEQFF. The CDR3 DNA reads as TGCAGCGTTGAAACGGAGGGCAATGAGCAGTTCTTC.

The chain is built from TRBV5-1 and TRBJ2-7; a possible D gene is TRBD1 (5 bases). CDR3 size: 13 residues. Trimming took off 3 bases at V and 9 bases at J, with 16 bases between the two ends. Germline V gives CDR1 SGHRS, CDR2 YFSETQ. CDR3 sequence (DNA): TGCGCCAGCAGCTCTATGACAGCATCGGGGCAGTACTTC. Translation: CASSSMTASGQYF.

The rearrangement uses TRBV7-8 and TRBJ2-7, with TRBD1 matching 7 bases. CDR3 length: 14 amino acids. Germline V gene data show CDR1 as SGHVS and CDR2 as FQNEAQ. J gave up 1 base and V 6 bases, and 6 bases lay outside the gene matches. As DNA, the CDR3 is TGTGCCAGCAGTGCTGGGACAGCATCCTACGAGCAGTACTTC. This sequence encodes CASSAGTASYEQYF.

The chain combines TRBV9 with TRBJ2-2; D ambiguous. Between the trimmed V and J ends, which lost 4 bases and 4 bases, there was a span of 8 bases. This CDR3 contains 13 residues. Per the germline V gene, CDR1 is SGDLS and CDR2 is YYNGEE. CDR3 in amino acids: CASSPLATGELFF. The CDR3 DNA reads TGTGCCAGCAGCCCATTGGCCACCGGGGAGCTGTTTTTT.

In the case of this clone: At one end the junction does not follow the germline gene, possibly because of a read error. This chain joins TRBV2 and TRBJ2-1, with TRBD2 matching 12 bases. Germline CDR1 and CDR2: SNHLY and FYNNEI. CDR3 length: 16 residues. Here the CDR3 DNA reads TGTGCTAGCACCTATGGGGGACTAGCGGGTGGTAATGAGCAGTTCTTC. Protein product: CASTYGGLAGGNEQFF. Supplemented by reference TRBV2 and TRBJ2-1, the full variable domain reads EPEVTQTPSHQVTQMGQEVILRCVPISNHLYFYWYRQILGQKVEFLVSFYNNEISEKSEIFDDQFSVERPDGSNFTLKIRSTKLEDSAMYFCASTYGGLAGGNEQFFGPGTRLTVL.

The CDR3 protein is CASSPAGQGAREQYF. The CDR3 region has the DNA TGTGCCAGCTCACCAGCGGGACAGGGGGCGCGTGAGCAGTACTTC. The V call is TRBV18, the J call TRBJ2-7, with TRBD1 identical over 12 bases. The CDR3 is made up of 15 amino acids. Losses at the gene ends were 2 bases for V and 7 bases for J; bases not matched to a gene: 6. In germline, CDR1 is KGHSH, CDR2 LQKENI.

This chain joins TRBV18 and TRBJ2-5, with 7 nucleotides matching TRBD2. The V gene end was trimmed by 6 bases and the J gene end by 3 bases; junction bases not matched to a gene: 10. Germline V gene sequence: CDR1 KGHSH, CDR2 LQKENI. The CDR3 covers 15 residues. The chain's CDR3 is CASSLSRGTKETQYF. The CDR3, as DNA: TGTGCCAGCTCCCTTTCCCGGGGGACTAAAGAGACCCAGTACTTC.

The V call is TRBV12-3 or TRBV12-4, the J call TRBJ2-5; D is perhaps TRBD1 (5 bases). The CDR3 consists of 13 residues. V was trimmed by 4 bases and J by 3 bases, leaving 9 bases between them. The CDR3 sequence is CASSSGFEETQYF. The DNA for the CDR3 is TGTGCCAGCAGTTCAGGGTTCGAAGAGACCCAGTACTTC.

The table lists this clone with a few counts. The chain is built from TRBV14 and TRBJ2-7; D remains unclear. The CDR3 length is 13 residues. In germline, CDR1 is SGHDN, CDR2 FVKESK. V dropped 1 base and J dropped 5 bases, with 9 bases sitting between them. CDR3 region: CASSQVSFHEQYF. The CDR3 bases are TGTGCCAGCAGCCAAGTCTCTTTCCACGAGCAGTACTTC. Full variable domain (missing parts from reference TRBV14 and TRBJ2-7): EAGVTQFPSHSVIEKGQTVTLRCDPISGHDNLYWYRRVMGKEIKFLLHFVKESKQDESGMPNNRFLAERTGGTYSTLKVQPAELEDSGVYFCASSQVSFHEQYFGPGTRLTVT.

The chain has TRBV25-1 and TRBJ2-1, with D possibly matching TRBD2 (5 bases). The CDR3 totals 15 residues. Germline assignment: CDR1 MGHDK and CDR2 SYGVNS. V was cut by 3 bases and J by 5 bases, with 14 bases left in between. The CDR3 loop is CASSDAALRDNEQFF. DNA of the CDR3: TGTGCCAGCAGTGACGCCGCGTTGCGGGACAATGAGCAGTTCTTC.

V is TRBV11-2 and J is TRBJ2-3; 7 bases line up with TRBD1. There are 18 residues in the CDR3. The V segment lost 6 bases and the J segment 0 bases; nucleotides outside the gene matches: 15. CDR1 and CDR2 (germline): SGHAT, FQNNGV. DNA of the CDR3: TGTGCCAGCAGATCTCACAGGGGTCTTAAAAAAAGCACAGATACGCAGTATTTT. As protein: CASRSHRGLKKSTDTQYF.

This clone was seen once. This chain joins TRBV2 and TRBJ2-5; TRBD2 agrees at 13 bases. CDR3 length: 14 residues. From germline, CDR1 is SNHLY and CDR2 FYNNEI. The V and J ends lost 5 bases and 5 bases, in that order; junction bases with no gene match: 2. The CDR3 DNA reads as TGTGCCAGCAGTCAGACTAGCGGGGGGGAGACCCAGTACTTC. Encoded protein: CASSQTSGGETQYF.

The V call is TRBV27, the J call TRBJ1-1, with D possibly matching TRBD1 (5 bases). This CDR3 comprises 14 residues. Trimming cost V 8 bases and J 3 bases, with 16 bases left between them. Germline V gene sequence: CDR1 MNHEY, CDR2 SMNVEV (reference sequence). This chain's CDR3 is CASHFGGGHTEAFF. The CDR3 DNA reads TGTGCCAGCCACTTTGGGGGAGGTCACACTGAAGCTTTCTTT.

This clone turned up a few times. The chain uses TRBV10-3 and TRBJ2-5, with 7 bases fitting TRBD2. The trim removed 0 bases at V and 9 bases at J, leaving 13 bases unmatched. Germline V lookup: CDR1 ENHRY, CDR2 SYGVKD. The length of the CDR3 is 16 residues. The CDR3 here is CAISESTRGSGAAQYF. The DNA for the CDR3 is TGTGCCATCAGTGAGTCGACGCGGGGGAGTGGGGCGGCCCAGTACTTC.

The J gene is TRBJ2-1, the V gene TRBV4-1; 10 positions match TRBD2. This CDR3 region has 15 residues. V trimming: 1 base; J trimming: 9 bases; junction bases outside the gene matches: 6. The germline V gene has CDR1 MGHRA and CDR2 YSYEKL. CDR3 amino acids: CASSQGLAGVGEQFF. CDR3 bases: TGCGCCAGCAGCCAAGGTCTAGCGGGAGTCGGTGAGCAGTTCTTC.

V is TRBV9 and J is TRBJ2-1; a possible D gene is TRBD2 (6 bases). The germline V gene has CDR1 SGDLS and CDR2 YYNGEE. There are 14 residues in the CDR3. V was cut by 2 bases and J by 8 bases, with 14 bases left in between. Here the CDR3 reads CASSVRDLRDEQFF. CDR3 DNA sequence: TGTGCCAGCAGCGTGCGGGACCTAAGGGATGAGCAGTTCTTC.

The CDR3 protein is CASSLQGGYYGYTF. The CDR3 nucleotides read TGTGCCAGCAGCCTACAGGGGGGGTACTATGGCTACACCTTC. The V and J genes are TRBV7-2 and TRBJ1-2, with TRBD1 matching 8 bases. V lost 5 bases to trimming and J lost 3 bases; unmatched junction nucleotides: 5. The germline V gene encodes CDR1 SGHTA and CDR2 FQGNSA. This CDR3 region has 14 residues.

The J gene is TRBJ2-1, the V gene TRBV27, with 8 positions matching TRBD1. Trimming cost V 10 bases and J 8 bases; bases outside gene matches: 10. CDR3 length equals 13 residues. Germline V gives CDR1 MNHEY, CDR2 SMNVEV (reference sequence). The CDR3 spells CATRQGLMDEQFF. CDR3 bases: TGTGCCACCCGACAGGGGCTGATGGATGAGCAGTTCTTC.

On this clone itself: Germline and junction disagree at one end, which may indicate a read error. DNA of the CDR3: TGTGCCAGCAGCCTAGCGGGAGCTCAAGAGACCCAGTACTTC. This encodes CASSLAGAQETQYF. The rearrangement links TRBV7-9 to TRBJ2-5; TRBD2 matches 10 bases. This CDR3 is built from 14 residues. The germline V gene has CDR1 SEHNR and CDR2 FQNEAQ (reference sequence).

The chain carries TRBV21-1 and TRBJ1-1. TRBV21-1 is termed a pseudogene. The CDR3 extends over 13 amino acids. The CDR3 protein is CASRARGLTEAFF. Written as DNA, the CDR3 is TGTGCCAGCAGGGCCCGAGGGTTGACTGAAGCTTTCTTT.

The chain has TRBV19 and TRBJ2-7; D uncertain. CDR3 length equals 13 residues. Germline CDR1 is LNHDA and CDR2 is SQIVND (reference sequence). Trimming pared 3 bases from V and 0 bases from J, leaving 6 bases between. The CDR3 sequence is CASSISLSYEQYF. CDR3 nucleotides: TGTGCCAGTAGTATTTCTCTCTCCTACGAGCAGTACTTC.

The V call is TRBV7-2, the J call TRBJ2-3; 13 positions match TRBD2. The germline gives CDR1 SGHTA, CDR2 FQGNSA. There are 16 residues in the CDR3. V lost 5 bases and J lost 2; bases outside the gene matches: 4. The CDR3 spells CASSRGLAGPTDTQYF. The CDR3 bases are TGTGCCAGCAGCAGGGGACTAGCGGGGCCCACAGATACGCAGTATTTT.

This chain connects TRBV5-1 to TRBJ1-4; 8 bases align to TRBD1. The CDR3 consists of 14 residues. The junction had 4 bases not matched to a gene; V was cut back by 2 bases and J by 7 bases. Germline CDR1 reads SGHRS; CDR2 reads YFSETQ. The CDR3 sequence is CASSFQGAREKLFF. In nucleotides, the CDR3 is TGCGCCAGCAGCTTTCAGGGGGCGCGTGAAAAACTGTTTTTT.

The chain has TRBV28 and TRBJ1-5, with a tentative D call TRBD1 (6 bases). This CDR3 has 16 amino acids. Germline assignment: CDR1 MDHEN and CDR2 SYDVKM. The germline V and J ends were trimmed by 6 bases and 0 bases, with 15 bases remaining between them. In DNA, the CDR3 is TGTGCCAGCAGACCCGACAGGCTAGATAGCAATCAGCCCCAGCATTTT. It encodes CASRPDRLDSNQPQHF. Together with reference TRBV28 and TRBJ1-5, the CDR3 gives the full variable domain: DVKVTQSSRYLVKRTGEKVFLECVQDMDHENMFWYRQDPGLGLRLIYFSYDVKMKEKGDIPEGYSVSREKKERFSLILESASTNQTSMYLCASRPDRLDSNQPQHFGDGTRLSIL.